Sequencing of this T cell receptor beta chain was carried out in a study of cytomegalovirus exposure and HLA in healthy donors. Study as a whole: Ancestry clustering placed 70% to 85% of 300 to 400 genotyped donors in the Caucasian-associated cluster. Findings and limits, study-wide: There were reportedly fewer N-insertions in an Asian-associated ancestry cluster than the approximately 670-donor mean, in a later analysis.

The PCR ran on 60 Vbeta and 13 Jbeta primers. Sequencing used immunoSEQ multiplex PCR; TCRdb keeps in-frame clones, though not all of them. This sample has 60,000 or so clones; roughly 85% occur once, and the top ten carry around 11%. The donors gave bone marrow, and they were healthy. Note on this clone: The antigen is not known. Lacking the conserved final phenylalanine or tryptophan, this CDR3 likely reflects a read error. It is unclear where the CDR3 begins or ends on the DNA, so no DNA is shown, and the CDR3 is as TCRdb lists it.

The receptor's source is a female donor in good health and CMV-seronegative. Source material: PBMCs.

This chain's CDR3 is CASSKITHSGQRIFM. The chain uses TRBV21-1 and TRBJ2-7; the table's D call TRBD1 went unverified against the DNA. TRBV21-1 corresponds to a pseudogene. The length of the CDR3 is 15 amino acids, counting both ends.